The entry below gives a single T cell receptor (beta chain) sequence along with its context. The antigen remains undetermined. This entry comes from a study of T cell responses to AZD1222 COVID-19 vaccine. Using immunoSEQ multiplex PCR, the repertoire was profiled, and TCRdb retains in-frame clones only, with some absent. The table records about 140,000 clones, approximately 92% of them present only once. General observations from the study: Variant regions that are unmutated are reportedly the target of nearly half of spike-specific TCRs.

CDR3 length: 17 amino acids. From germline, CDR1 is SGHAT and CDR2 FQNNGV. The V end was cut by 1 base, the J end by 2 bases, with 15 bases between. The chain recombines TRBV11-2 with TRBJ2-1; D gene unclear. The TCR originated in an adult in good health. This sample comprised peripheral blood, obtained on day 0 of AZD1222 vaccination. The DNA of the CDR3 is TGTGCCAGCAGCTTAGTACTGGCGCGGATTGCCTACAATGAGCAGTTCTTC. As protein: CASSLVLARIAYNEQFF.